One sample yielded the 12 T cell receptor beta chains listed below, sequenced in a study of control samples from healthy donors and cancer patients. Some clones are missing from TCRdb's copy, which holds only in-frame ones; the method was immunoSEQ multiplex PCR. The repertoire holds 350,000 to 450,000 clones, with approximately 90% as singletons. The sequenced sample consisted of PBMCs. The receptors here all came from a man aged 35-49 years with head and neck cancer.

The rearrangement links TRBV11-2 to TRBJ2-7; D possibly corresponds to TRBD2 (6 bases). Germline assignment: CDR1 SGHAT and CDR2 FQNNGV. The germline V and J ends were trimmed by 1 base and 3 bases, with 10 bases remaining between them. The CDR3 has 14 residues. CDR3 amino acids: CASSLGPGVYEQYF. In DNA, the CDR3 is TGTGCCAGCAGCTTAGGGCCGGGGGTCTACGAGCAGTACTTC.

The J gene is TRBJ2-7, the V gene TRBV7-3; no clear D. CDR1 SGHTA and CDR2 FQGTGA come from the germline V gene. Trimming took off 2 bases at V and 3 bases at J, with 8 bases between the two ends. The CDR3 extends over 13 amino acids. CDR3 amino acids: CASSLFPFYEQYF. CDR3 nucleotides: TGTGCCAGCAGCTTATTCCCTTTCTACGAGCAGTACTTC.

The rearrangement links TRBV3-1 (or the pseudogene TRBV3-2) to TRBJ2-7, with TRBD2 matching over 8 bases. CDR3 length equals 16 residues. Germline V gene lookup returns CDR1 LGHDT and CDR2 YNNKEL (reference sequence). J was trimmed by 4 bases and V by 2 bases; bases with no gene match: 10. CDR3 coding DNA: TGTGCCAGCAGCCAACCCAACCGGGGGGGCAAGTACGAGCAGTACTTC. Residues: CASSQPNRGGKYEQYF.

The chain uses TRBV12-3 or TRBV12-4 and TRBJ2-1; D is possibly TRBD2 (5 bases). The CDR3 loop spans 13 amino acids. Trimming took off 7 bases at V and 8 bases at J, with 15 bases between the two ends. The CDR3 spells CASTMGSTYEQFF. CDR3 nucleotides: TGTGCCAGCACCATGGGGAGTACGTATGAGCAGTTCTTC.

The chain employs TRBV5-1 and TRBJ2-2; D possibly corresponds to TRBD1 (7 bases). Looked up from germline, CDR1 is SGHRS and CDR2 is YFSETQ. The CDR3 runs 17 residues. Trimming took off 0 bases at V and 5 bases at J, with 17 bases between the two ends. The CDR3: CASSLARGEDVTGELFF. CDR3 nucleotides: TGCGCCAGCAGCTTGGCCAGGGGGGAGGACGTAACCGGGGAGCTGTTTTTT.

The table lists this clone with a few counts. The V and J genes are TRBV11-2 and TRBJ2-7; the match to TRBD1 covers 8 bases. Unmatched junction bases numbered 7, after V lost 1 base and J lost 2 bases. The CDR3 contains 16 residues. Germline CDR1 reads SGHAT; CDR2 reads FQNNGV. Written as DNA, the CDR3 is TGTGCCAGCAGCTTAGCCCACGGACAGGGACCCTACGAGCAGTACTTC. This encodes CASSLAHGQGPYEQYF. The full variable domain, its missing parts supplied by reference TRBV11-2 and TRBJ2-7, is EAGVAQSPRYKIIEKRQSVAFWCNPISGHATLYWYQQILGQGPKLLIQFQNNGVVDDSQLPKDRFSAERLKGVDSTLKIQPAKLEDSAVYLCASSLAHGQGPYEQYFGPGTRLTVT.

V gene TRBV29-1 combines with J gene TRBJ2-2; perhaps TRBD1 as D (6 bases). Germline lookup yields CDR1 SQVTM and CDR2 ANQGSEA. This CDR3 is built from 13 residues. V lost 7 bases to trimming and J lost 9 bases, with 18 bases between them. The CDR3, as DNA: TGCAGCGGCTACGTGGGGGCCCGCCGGGAGCTGTTTTTT. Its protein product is CSGYVGARRELFF.

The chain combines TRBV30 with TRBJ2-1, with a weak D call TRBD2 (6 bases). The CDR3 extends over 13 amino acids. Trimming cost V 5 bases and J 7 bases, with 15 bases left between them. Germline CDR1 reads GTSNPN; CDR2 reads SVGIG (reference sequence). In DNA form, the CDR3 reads TGTGCCTGGGCCCGGACTCGGGGGAATGAGCAGTTCTTC. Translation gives CAWARTRGNEQFF.

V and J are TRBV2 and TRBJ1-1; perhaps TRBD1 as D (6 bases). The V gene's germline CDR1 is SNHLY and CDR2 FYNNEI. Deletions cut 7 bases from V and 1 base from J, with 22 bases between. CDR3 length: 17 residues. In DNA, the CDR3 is TGTGCCAGCATCAGAACAGGGTTATCCGGCCGGAACACTGAAGCTTTCTTT. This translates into CASIRTGLSGRNTEAFF. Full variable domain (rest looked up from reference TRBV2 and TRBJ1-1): EPEVTQTPSHQVTQMGQEVILRCVPISNHLYFYWYRQILGQKVEFLVSFYNNEISEKSEIFDDQFSVERPDGSNFTLKIRSTKLEDSAMYFCASIRTGLSGRNTEAFFGQGTRLTVV.

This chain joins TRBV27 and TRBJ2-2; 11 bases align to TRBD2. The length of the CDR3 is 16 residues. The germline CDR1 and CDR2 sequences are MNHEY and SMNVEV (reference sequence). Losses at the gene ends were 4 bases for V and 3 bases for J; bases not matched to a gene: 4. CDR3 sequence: CASSSGLAAYTGELFF. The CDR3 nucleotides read TGTGCCAGCAGTTCGGGACTAGCGGCTTACACCGGGGAGCTGTTTTTT.

DNA of the CDR3: TGCGCCAGCAGCTCAGAGGGTGGGGACAGGGGCGCGGACACTGAAGCTTTCTTT. Translation gives CASSSEGGDRGADTEAFF. V usage is TRBV5-1 and J usage is TRBJ1-1, with 10 bases fitting TRBD1. CDR1 is SGHRS, CDR2 YFSETQ, per germline. The CDR3 runs to 18 residues. The ends lost 3 bases at V and 3 bases at J; junction bases unmatched: 14.

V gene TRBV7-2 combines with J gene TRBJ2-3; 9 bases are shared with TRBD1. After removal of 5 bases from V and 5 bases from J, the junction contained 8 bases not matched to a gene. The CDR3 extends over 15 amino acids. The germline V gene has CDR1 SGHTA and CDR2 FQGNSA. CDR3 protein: CASSTGQGVGDTQYF. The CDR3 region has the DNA TGTGCCAGCAGCACGGGACAGGGAGTCGGAGATACGCAGTATTTT.